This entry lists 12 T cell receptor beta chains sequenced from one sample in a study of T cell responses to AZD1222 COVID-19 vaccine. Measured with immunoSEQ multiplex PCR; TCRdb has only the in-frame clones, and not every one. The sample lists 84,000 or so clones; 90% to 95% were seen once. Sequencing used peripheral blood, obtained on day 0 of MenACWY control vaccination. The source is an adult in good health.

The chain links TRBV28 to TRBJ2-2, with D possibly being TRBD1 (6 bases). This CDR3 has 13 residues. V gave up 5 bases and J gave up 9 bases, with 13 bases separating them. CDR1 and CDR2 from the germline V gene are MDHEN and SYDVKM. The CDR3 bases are TGTGCCAGCAGTCTAAACAGGGTCAGGGAGCTGTTTTTT. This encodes CASSLNRVRELFF.

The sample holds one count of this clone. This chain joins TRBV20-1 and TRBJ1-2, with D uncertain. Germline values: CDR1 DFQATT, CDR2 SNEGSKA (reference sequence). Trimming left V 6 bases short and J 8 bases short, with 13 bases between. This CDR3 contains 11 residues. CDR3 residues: CSARTQPGYTF. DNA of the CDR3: TGCAGTGCGCGAACGCAGCCGGGCTACACCTTC.

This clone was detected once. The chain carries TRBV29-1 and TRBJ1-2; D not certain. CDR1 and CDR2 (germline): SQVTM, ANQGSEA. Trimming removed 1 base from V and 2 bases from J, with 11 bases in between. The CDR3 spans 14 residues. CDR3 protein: CSVEGGVPNYGYTF. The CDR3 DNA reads TGCAGCGTTGAAGGAGGCGTTCCCAACTATGGCTACACCTTC.

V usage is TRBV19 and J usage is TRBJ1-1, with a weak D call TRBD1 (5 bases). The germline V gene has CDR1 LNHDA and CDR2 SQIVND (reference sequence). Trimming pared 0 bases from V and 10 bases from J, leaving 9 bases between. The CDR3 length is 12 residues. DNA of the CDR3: TGTGCCAGTAGTATAGACGGGGGTAGAGCTTTCTTT. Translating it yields CASSIDGGRAFF. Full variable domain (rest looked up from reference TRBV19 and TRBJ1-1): DGGITQSPKYLFRKEGQNVTLSCEQNLNHDAMYWYRQDPGQGLRLIYYSQIVNDFQKGDIAEGYSVSREKKESFPLTVTSAQKNPTAFYLCASSIDGGRAFFGQGTRLTVV.

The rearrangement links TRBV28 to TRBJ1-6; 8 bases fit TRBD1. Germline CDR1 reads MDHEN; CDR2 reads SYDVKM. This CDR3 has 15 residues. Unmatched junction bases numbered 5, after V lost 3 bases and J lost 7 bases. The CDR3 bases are TGTGCCAGCAGTTTTCCGGGGACAGGAAATTCACCCCTCCACTTT. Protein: CASSFPGTGNSPLHF.

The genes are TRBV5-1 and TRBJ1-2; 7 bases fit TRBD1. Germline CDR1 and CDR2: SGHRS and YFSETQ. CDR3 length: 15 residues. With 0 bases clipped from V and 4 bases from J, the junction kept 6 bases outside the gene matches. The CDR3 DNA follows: TGCGCCAGCAGCTTGGATGAGACAGGGTTCTATGGCTACACCTTC. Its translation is CASSLDETGFYGYTF.

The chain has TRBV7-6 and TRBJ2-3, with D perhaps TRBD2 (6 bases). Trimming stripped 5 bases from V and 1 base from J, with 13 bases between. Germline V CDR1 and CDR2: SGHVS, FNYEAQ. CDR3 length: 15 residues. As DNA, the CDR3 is TGTGCCAGCAGCCCCGCGGGGCGCCGCACAGATACGCAGTATTTT. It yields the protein CASSPAGRRTDTQYF. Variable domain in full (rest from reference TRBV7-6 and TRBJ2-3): GAGVSQSPRYKVTKRGQDVALRCDPISGHVSLYWYRQALGQGPEFLTYFNYEAQQDKSGLPNDRFSAERPEGSISTLTIQRTEQRDSAMYRCASSPAGRRTDTQYFGPGTRLTVL.

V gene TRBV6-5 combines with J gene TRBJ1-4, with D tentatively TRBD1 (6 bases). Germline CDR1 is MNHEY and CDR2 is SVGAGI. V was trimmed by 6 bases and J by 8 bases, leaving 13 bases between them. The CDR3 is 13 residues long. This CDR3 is CASRQGLGEKLFF. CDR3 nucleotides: TGTGCCAGCAGACAGGGTCTGGGGGAAAAACTGTTTTTT.

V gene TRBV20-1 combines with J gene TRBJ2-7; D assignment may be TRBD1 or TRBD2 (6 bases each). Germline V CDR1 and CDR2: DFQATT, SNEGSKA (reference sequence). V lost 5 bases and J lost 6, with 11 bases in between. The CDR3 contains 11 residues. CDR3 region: CSARTAGEQYF. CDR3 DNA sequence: TGCAGTGCTCGGACAGCGGGCGAGCAGTACTTC.

CDR3 DNA sequence: TGTGCCAGCAGCCCCGAGCGGGAGGTCTACGAGCAGTACTTC. Amino acids: CASSPEREVYEQYF. The V and J genes are TRBV5-4 and TRBJ2-7; 9 nucleotides agree with TRBD2. This CDR3 is built from 14 residues. With 4 bases clipped from V and 3 bases from J, the junction kept 5 bases outside the gene matches. Per the germline V gene, CDR1 is SGHNT and CDR2 is YYREEE (reference sequence).

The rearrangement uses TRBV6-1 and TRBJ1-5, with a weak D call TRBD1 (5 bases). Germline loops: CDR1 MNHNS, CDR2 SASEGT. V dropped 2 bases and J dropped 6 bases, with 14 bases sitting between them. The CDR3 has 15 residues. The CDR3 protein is CASSELVETVQPQHF. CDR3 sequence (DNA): TGTGCCAGCAGTGAATTGGTAGAGACAGTTCAGCCCCAGCATTTT.

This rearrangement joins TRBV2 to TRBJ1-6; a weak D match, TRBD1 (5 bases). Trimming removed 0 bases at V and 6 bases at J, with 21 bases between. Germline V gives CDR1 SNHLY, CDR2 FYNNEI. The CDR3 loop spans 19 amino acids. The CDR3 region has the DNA TGTGCCAGCAGTGAAGCGCTTTGGGGCCCGGGGGTTGGTAATTCACCCCTCCACTTT. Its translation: CASSEALWGPGVGNSPLHF.